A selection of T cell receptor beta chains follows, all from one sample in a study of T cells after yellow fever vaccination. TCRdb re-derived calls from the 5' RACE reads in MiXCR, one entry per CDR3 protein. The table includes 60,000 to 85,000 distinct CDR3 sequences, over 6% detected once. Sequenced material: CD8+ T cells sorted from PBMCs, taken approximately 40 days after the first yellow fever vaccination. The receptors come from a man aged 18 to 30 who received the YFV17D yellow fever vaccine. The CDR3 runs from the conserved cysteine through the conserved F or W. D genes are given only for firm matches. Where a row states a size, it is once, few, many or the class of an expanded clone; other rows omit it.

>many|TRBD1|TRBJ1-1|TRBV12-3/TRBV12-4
TGTGCCAGCAGTCCGGACAGGGGGCTAGGGACTGAAGCTTTCTTT
CASSPDRGLGTEAFF
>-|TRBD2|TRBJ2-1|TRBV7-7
TGTGCCAGCAGCTCCGGGGGGGGCGGAAATGAGCAGTTCTTC
CASSSGGGGNEQFF
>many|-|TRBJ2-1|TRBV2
TGTGCCAGCAGTGCCCGGACAGTCCATGAGCAGTTCTTC
CASSARTVHEQFF
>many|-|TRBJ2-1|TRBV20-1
TGCAGTGCCCGCGTTAACAATGAGCAGTTCTTC
CSARVNNEQFF
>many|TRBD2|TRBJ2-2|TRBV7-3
TGTGCCAGCAGCAGGACTAGCGGGGGGGCCCCCGGGGAGCTGTTTTTT
CASSRTSGGAPGELFF
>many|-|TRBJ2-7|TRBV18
TGTGCCAGCTCACCGGAAGACAGGCCATTCTACGAGCAGTACTTC
CASSPEDRPFYEQYF
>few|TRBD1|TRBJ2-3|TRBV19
TGTGCCAGTAAAAGAGTGGGACAGGGGGCGGCAGATACGCAGTATTTT
CASKRVGQGAADTQYF
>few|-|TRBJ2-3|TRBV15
TGTGCCACCAGCAGAGTACGGCAGGGCTACGGCACAGATACGCAGTATTTT
CATSRVRQGYGTDTQYF
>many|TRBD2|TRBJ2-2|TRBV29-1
TGCAGCGTTGTAGCGGGGGTAACCGGGGAGCTGTTTTTT
CSVVAGVTGELFF
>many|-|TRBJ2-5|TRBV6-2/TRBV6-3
TGTGCCAGCAGTTCCGGGACACAAGAGACCCAGTACTTC
CASSSGTQETQYF
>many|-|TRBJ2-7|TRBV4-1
TGCGCCAGCAGCCAAGAGTCCCAGGGTGATTACGAGCAGTACTTC
CASSQESQGDYEQYF
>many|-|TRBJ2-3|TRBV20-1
TGCAGTGCTAGAGCTCTAGAAGTGAGCGTCTATCCCACAGATACGCAGTATTTT
CSARALEVSVYPTDTQYF
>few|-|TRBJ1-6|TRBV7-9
TGTGCCAGCAGCTCTAGCCTCTCACCCCTCCACTTT
CASSSSLSPLHF
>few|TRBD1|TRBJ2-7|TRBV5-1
TGCGCCAGCAGCTTGGGGGGACAGGGTCGGTACGAGCAGTACTTC
CASSLGGQGRYEQYF
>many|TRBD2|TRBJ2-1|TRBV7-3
TGTGCCAGCAGCTTAGGCGTTGCTAGCGGGGTCTCCTACAATGAGCAGTTCTTC
CASSLGVASGVSYNEQFF
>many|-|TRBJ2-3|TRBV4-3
TGCGCCAGCAGCCGCGGACAGCACACAGATACGCAGTATTTT
CASSRGQHTDTQYF
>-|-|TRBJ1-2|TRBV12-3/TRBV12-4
TGTGCCAGCAGTTTTCTGGGGGGCGACTATGGCTACACCTTC
CASSFLGGDYGYTF
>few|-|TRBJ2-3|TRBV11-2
TGTGCCAGCAGCTTTTGGCCTAGAAAGGCCCGAGCTCCTAGCACAGATACGCAGTATTTT
CASSFWPRKARAPSTDTQYF
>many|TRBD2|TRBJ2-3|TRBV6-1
TGTGCCAGCAGTGATACTAGCGGGGTCCCAGATACGCAGTATTTT
CASSDTSGVPDTQYF
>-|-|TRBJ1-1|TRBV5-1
TGCGCCAGCAGGACAGGAGCTATGAACACTGAAGCTTTCTTT
CASRTGAMNTEAFF
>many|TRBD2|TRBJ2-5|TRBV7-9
TGTGCCAGCAGCCAATGGCGGGGGGGTATCCAAGAGACCCAGTACTTC
CASSQWRGGIQETQYF
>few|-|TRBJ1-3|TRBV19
TGTGCCAGTTCGAATCACCCGTCTGGAAACACCATATATTTT
CASSNHPSGNTIYF
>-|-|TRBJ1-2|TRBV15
TGTGCCACCAGCACTCAGGGGAGTGAGTGGTATGGCTACACCTTC
CATSTQGSEWYGYTF
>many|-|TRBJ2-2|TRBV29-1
TGCAGCGTTGAAGAAGGGCAGGGCACCGGGGAGCTGTTTTTT
CSVEEGQGTGELFF
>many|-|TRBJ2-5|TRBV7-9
TGTGCCAGCAAGGGGCGGGGAGCGAAGTATTGGCAAGACCTCCAAGAGACCCAGTACTTC
CASKGRGAKYWQDLQETQYF
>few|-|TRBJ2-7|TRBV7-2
TGTGCCAGCAGCCCCCGGACTGGGGGAGGGCAGTACTTC
CASSPRTGGGQYF
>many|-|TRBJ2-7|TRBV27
TGTGCCAGCAGTCCGGGGGGCACGGACGAGCAGTACTTC
CASSPGGTDEQYF
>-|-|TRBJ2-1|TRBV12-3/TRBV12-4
TGTGCCAGCAGTTTAAGGCTAGCAAGTTCCGAGCAGTTCTTC
CASSLRLASSEQFF
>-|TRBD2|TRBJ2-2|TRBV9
TGTGCCAGCAGCGCCCGGACTAGCGGGGGGCTCGGGGAGCTGTTTTTT
CASSARTSGGLGELFF
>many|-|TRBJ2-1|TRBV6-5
TGTGCCAGCAGCCCATTACTAGGCTACAATGAGCAGTTCTTC
CASSPLLGYNEQFF
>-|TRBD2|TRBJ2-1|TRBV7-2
TGTGCCAGCAGCCTCCTTGGAGCGGGGTACAATGAGCAGTTCTTC
CASSLLGAGYNEQFF
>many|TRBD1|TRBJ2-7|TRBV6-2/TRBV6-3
TGTGCCAGCAGTCTACCGGGACAGGGATTCAGCTCCTACGAGCAGTACTTC
CASSLPGQGFSSYEQYF
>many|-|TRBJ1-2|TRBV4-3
TGCGCCAGCAGCCAAGATCGGGTTTACTTATACTATGGCTACACCTTC
CASSQDRVYLYYGYTF
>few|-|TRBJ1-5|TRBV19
TGTGCCAGTACCACGCCGGCGGGCAATCAGCCCCAGCATTTT
CASTTPAGNQPQHF
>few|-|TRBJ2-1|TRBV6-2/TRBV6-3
TGTGCCAGCATCTTTACTGGGGGCGCCTACAATGAGCAGTTCTTC
CASIFTGGAYNEQFF
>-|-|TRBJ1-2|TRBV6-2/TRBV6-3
TGTGCCAGCAGTTCGGTCGAGCAAAACGAGGGCTACACCTTC
CASSSVEQNEGYTF
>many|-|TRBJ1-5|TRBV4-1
TGCGCCAGCAGCCAAGAGGGCGGGAATCAGCCCCAGCATTTT
CASSQEGGNQPQHF
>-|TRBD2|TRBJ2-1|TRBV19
TGTGCCAGTAGTGGACTAGAACGGGGCGGGAATGAGCAGTTCTTC
CASSGLERGGNEQFF
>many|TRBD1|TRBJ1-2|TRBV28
TGTGCCAGCAGCGCGACAGGGACCTATGGCTACACCTTC
CASSATGTYGYTF
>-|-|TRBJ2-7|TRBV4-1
TGCGCCAGCAGCCAAGTTCGTAACGAGCAGTACTTC
CASSQVRNEQYF
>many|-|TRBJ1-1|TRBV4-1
TGCGCCAGCAGCCAAGATCTAGGGGCATCTGAAGCTTTCTTT
CASSQDLGASEAFF
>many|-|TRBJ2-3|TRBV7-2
TGTGCCAGCAGCTCCCTCCTCGGAACAGATACGCAGTATTTT
CASSSLLGTDTQYF
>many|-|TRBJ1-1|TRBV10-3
TGTGCCATCAGTGAGAGAACCGAACAGGGTGAAGCTTTCTTT
CAISERTEQGEAFF
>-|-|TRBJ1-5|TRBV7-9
TGTGCCAGCAGCTTAGTGGGGGGCAATCAGCCCCAGCATTTT
CASSLVGGNQPQHF
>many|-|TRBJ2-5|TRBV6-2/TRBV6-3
TGTGCCAGCAGTTACTCCGGTGGTTGGGAGACCCAGTACTTC
CASSYSGGWETQYF
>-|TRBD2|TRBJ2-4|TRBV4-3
TGCGCCAGCAGCCCCGGGACTAGCGGGGATCTAGCCAAAAACATTCAGTACTTC
CASSPGTSGDLAKNIQYF
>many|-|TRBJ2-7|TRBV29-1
TGCAGCGTAGGAGATAAGGGGGAATATGATCAGTACTTC
CSVGDKGEYDQYF
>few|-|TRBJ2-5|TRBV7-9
TGTGCCAGCAGCTCGCTTCGGACGGTGTCCCAAGAGACCCAGTACTTC
CASSSLRTVSQETQYF
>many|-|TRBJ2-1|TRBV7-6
TGTGCCAGCAGCCGTGGGGGGTACAATGAGCAGTTCTTC
CASSRGGYNEQFF
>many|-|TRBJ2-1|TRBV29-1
TGCAGCGTTGGGGATAGCTCCTACAATGAGCAGTTCTTC
CSVGDSSYNEQFF
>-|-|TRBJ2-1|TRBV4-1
TGCGCCAGCAGCCGTCTTCAGGAGGGGAGAAACAATGAGCAGTTCTTC
CASSRLQEGRNNEQFF
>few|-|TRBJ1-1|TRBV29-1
TGCAGCGTAACAAGCACTGAAGCTTTCTTT
CSVTSTEAFF
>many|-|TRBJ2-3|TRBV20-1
TGCAGTGCTAGAGAAGGGAGGTATACGCAGTATTTT
CSAREGRYTQYF
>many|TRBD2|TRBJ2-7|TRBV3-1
TGTGCCAGCAGCCAAGAGTGGCGGGGGGTCTCCTACGAGCAGTACTTC
CASSQEWRGVSYEQYF
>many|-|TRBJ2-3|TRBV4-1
TGCGCCAGCAGCTCCGGACAGACGAATACCCTAGATACGCAGTATTTT
CASSSGQTNTLDTQYF